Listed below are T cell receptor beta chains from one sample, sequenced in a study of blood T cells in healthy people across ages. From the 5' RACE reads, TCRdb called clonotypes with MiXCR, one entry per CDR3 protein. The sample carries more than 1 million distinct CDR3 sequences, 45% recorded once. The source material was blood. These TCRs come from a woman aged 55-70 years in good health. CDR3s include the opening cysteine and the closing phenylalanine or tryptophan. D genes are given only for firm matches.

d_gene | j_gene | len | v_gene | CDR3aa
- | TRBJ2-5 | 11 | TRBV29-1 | CSVFGGETQYF
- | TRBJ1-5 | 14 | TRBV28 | CASSPPGTNQPQHF
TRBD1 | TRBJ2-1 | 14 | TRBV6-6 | CASSYRDRDAEQFF
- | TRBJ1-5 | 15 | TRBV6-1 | CASSESGGPHQPQHF
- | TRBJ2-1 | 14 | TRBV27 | CASSLSTSLVEQFF
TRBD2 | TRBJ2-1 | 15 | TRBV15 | CATSILAGGVNEQFF
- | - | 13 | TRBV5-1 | CANSRTPSYEQYF
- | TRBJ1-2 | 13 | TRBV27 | CASRRRANYGYTF
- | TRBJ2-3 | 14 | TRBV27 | CASSYYPKKDTQYF
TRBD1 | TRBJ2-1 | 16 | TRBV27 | CASTPRGGQGNNEQFF
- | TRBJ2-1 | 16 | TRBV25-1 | CASRGTGTATYNEQFF
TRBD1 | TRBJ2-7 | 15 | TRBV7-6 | CASSYKPGQGYEQYF
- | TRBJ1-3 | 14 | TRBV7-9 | CASSKTDSGNTIYF
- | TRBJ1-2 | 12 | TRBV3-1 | CASSPAGSGYTF
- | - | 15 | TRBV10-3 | CAISVETGLRSEQYF
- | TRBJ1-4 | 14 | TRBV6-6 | CASSYSPTNEKLFF
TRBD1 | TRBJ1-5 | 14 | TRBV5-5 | CASSTGTVDQPQHF
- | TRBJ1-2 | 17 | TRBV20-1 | CSASGKKPELPDYGYTF
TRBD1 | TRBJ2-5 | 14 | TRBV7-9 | CASSLQGAWEAQYF
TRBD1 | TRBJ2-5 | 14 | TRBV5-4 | CASSSGQFHETQYF
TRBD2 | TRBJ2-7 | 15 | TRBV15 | CATSITSDSSYEQYF
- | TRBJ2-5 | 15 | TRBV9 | CASSPGAGVLETQYF
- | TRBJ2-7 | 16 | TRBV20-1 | CSASRREAGSPYEQYF
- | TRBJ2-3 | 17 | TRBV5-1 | CASSLGIGRDIPDTQYF
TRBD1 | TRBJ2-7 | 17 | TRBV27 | CASSLSQGQRRYYEQYF
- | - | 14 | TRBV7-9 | CASSLQAGRETQYF
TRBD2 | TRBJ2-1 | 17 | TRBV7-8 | CASSPKITSGIRHEQFF
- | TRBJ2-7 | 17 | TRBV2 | CASSGQGETGHLYEQYF
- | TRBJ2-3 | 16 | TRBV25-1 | CASSPDLRDTANTQYF
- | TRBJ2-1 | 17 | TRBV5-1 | CASSPEPSGGGYNEQFF
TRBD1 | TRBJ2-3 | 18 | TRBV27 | CASSKRLTGTGYSDTQYF
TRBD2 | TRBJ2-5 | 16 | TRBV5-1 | CASSLDYSGRVETQYF
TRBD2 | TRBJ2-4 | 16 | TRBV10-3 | CAISEGLAGRADIQYF
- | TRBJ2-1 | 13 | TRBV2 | CASAILGYNEQFF
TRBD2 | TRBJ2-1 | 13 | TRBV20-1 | CSAETSGSDEQFF
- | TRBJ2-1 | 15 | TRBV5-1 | CASSLQAGTYNEQFF
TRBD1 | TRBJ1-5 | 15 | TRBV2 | CASRPGTADNQPQHF
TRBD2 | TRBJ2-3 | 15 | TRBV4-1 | CASSHAGGRRDTQYF
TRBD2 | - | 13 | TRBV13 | CASSTSGGFEQYF
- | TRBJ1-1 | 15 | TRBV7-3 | CASSLWGGKNTEAFF
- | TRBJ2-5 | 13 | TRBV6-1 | CASSEGLGAEQYF
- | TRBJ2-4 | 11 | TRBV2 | CASSEKNIQYF
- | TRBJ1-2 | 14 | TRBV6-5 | CASRQGSDNYGYTF
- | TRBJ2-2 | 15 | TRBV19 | CASSPRHGVSGELFF
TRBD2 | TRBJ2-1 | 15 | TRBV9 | CASSPLGRAYNEQFF
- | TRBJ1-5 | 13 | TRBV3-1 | CASSQASDSAQHF
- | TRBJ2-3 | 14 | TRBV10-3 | CAITGQPGTDTQYF
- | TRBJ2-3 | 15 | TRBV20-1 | CSAGWTEGPTDTQYF
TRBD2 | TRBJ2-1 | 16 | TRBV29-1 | CSGEGGAGGSYNEQFF
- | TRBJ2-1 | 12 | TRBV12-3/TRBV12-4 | CASSIGQNEQFF
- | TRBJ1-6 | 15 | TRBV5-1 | CASSLDRVKDSPLHF
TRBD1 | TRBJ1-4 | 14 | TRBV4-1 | CASKPTGTKEKLFF
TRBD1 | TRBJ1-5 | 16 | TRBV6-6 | CASSYGPTGVNQPQHF
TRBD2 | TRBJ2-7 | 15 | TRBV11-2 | CASSSPGLALYEQYF
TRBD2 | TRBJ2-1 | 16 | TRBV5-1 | CASSAGLASWGDEQFF
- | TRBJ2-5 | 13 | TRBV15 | CATSRDRQFSQYF